Reported below is one T cell receptor (beta chain). Its specificity is unknown. These data come from a study of blood T cells in healthy people across ages. At the level of the study: Capture via template switching afforded approximately one barcoded beta molecule per two T cells. Overall study results and limits: Estimates drawn from one million T cells were deemed to understate diversity. Strong correlation was found linking TCR beta diversity to naive T cell percentage.

This CDR3 has 16 residues. The germline V gene has CDR1 MNHEY and CDR2 SMNVEV (reference sequence). The V gene end was trimmed by 3 bases and the J gene end by 7 bases; junction bases not matched to a gene: 11. Then a second PCR, running about 7 to 11 cycles, was carried out with a sample-barcoded 5' primer and a J-beta primer mix. All cDNA molecules were each tagged by a template-switch adaptor with 12 random nucleotides. Each CDR3 protein is one row after TCRdb ran MiXCR on the 5' RACE reads. Among some 670,000 distinct CDR3 sequences listed, under 65% were seen once. The chain combines TRBV27 with TRBJ1-5; 8 nucleotides match TRBD1. The clonotype originates from a woman of 80 years or more in good health. Sequencing used blood. The CDR3 is CASSFLLTGGEQPQHF. The CDR3, as DNA: TGTGCCAGCAGTTTCCTACTTACAGGGGGAGAACAGCCCCAGCATTTT.